The rows below give T cell receptor beta chains drawn from one sample of a study of blood T cell repertoires in COVID-19. Assay: immunoSEQ multiplex PCR; the TCRdb copy retains only in-frame clones and omits some. The sample has 200,000 or so clones, 70% to 85% seen once. Sequenced material: peripheral blood. The source of these receptors is a human donor with acute or convalescent COVID-19. The donor label of this sample is uncertain. CDR3s include the opening cysteine and the closing phenylalanine or tryptophan. A D gene is named only where the DNA matches it firmly.

v_gene	j_gene	d_gene	CDR3aa
TRBV9	TRBJ2-3	.	CASSYRGGPSTDTQYF
TRBV3-1/TRBV3-2	TRBJ2-4	TRBD2	CASSPGLAGQPGIQYF
TRBV2	TRBJ2-1	.	CASKGGSSYNEQFF
TRBV7-9	TRBJ2-1	TRBD1	CASQTGVYNEQFF
TRBV6-5	TRBJ2-5	TRBD2	CASRPGLARKTQYF
TRBV11-2	TRBJ2-1	TRBD2	CASSLQAGGVNEQFF
TRBV9	TRBJ2-1	TRBD1	CASSVGTGKDNEQFF
TRBV7-2	TRBJ2-7	.	CASTPRGSPYEQYF
TRBV6-6	TRBJ1-1	.	CASSRGHRYGNTEAFF
TRBV7-9	TRBJ2-2	TRBD2	CASGLAGANTGELFF
TRBV5-1	TRBJ1-3	.	CASSLEPFSGNTIYF
TRBV9	TRBJ2-3	TRBD2	CASSAGLAGVQSTQYF
TRBV6-5	TRBJ1-2	.	CASSFRGRGYGYTF
TRBV5-1	TRBJ1-1	.	CASKSETEAFF
TRBV15	TRBJ1-5	TRBD1	CATSRDRRGLRSNQPQHF
TRBV27	TRBJ1-6	.	CASSSFGGGKVYNSPLHF
TRBV5-1	TRBJ2-7	.	CASSSTINSYEQYF
TRBV4-2	TRBJ1-3	.	CASSQLARNTIYF
TRBV20-1	TRBJ2-1	TRBD2	CSASRLAGGNYNEQFF
TRBV18	TRBJ2-1	TRBD2	CASSRTSGSYNEQFF
TRBV5-4	TRBJ2-3	.	CASSRDWRDTQYF
TRBV2	TRBJ2-1	.	CASSRTGAYNEQFF